The T cell receptor (beta chain) under discussion was sequenced for a study of T cell responses to AZD1222 COVID-19 vaccine. Trimming shortened V by 0 bases and J by 9 bases, and 6 bases separated the two germline ends. The CDR3 spans 12 residues. Germline V gene data show CDR1 as MRHNA and CDR2 as SNTAGT. The assay was immunoSEQ multiplex PCR, and TCRdb's table has in-frame clones only and misses some. Among about 120,000 clones listed, 92% were seen once. The sequencing here drew on peripheral blood, taken 28 days after the second AZD1222 dose. The TCR sequence derives from an adult who received the AZD1222 COVID-19 vaccine. This rearrangement joins TRBV6-4 to TRBJ2-1; no reliable D call. The chain's CDR3 is CASSDSGAEQFF. CDR3 DNA: TGTGCCAGCAGTGACTCAGGAGCTGAGCAGTTCTTC.